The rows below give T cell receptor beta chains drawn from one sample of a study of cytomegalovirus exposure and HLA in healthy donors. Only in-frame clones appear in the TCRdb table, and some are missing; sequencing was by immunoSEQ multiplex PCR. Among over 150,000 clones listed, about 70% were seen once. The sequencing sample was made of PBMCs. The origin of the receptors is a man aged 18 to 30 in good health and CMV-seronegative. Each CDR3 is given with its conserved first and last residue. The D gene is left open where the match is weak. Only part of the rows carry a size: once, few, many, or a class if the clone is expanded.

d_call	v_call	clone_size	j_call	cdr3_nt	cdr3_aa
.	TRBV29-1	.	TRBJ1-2	TGCAGCGTTGAAGAAGGACAGATCTATGGCTACACCTTC	CSVEEGQIYGYTF
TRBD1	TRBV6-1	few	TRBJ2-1	TGTGCCAGCAGCATGACTAGGGACAGGGCGAATGAGCAGTTCTTC	CASSMTRDRANEQFF
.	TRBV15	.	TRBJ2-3	TGTGCCACCAGCAGCAACTGGGACATGGGAAATACGCAGTATTTT	CATSSNWDMGNTQYF
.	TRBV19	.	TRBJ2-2	TGTGCCAGTAGTATAGAGGACAGCCTCAGCACGAACACCGGGGAGCTGTTTTTT	CASSIEDSLSTNTGELFF
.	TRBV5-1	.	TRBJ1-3	TGCGCCAGCAGCTTGGCCCCCGGTTCTGGAAACACCATATATTTT	CASSLAPGSGNTIYF
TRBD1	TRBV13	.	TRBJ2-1	TGTGCCAGCAGCCCACCACCAGGGGGCGCGAACAATGAGCAGTTCTTC	CASSPPPGGANNEQFF
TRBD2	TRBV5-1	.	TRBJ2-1	TGCGCCAGCAGCCCAGCGGGGGGCACCTACAATGAGCAGTTCTTC	CASSPAGGTYNEQFF
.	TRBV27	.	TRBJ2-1	TGTGCCAGCATACGATATGGGGGGAGCTCCTACAATGAGCAGTTCTTC	CASIRYGGSSYNEQFF
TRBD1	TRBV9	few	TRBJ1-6	TGTGCCAGCAGCAGGACAGGGGGCACGGATTCACCCCTCCACTTT	CASSRTGGTDSPLHF
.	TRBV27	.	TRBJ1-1	TGTGCCAGCAGTCAATCCATTGACTCCAAGAACACTGAAGCTTTCTTT	CASSQSIDSKNTEAFF
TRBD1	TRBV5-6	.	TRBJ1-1	TGTGCCAGCAGCTTGGGAACAGGGGTCAGCAGGGAAGCTTTCTTT	CASSLGTGVSREAFF
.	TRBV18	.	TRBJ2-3	TGTGCCAGCTCAACCCGGGACTCAAATTCAGATACGCAGTATTTT	CASSTRDSNSDTQYF
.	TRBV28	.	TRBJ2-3	TGTGCCAGCTACCCCGGGGGTGCTAGCACAGATACGCAGTATTTT	CASYPGGASTDTQYF
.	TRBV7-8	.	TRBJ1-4	TGTGCCAGCAGCTTAAGGACAGTTGATAATGAAAAACTGTTTTTT	CASSLRTVDNEKLFF
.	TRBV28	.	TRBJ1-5	TGTGCCAGCAGTCCAACAGACAGAGACTATCAGCCCCAGCATTTT	CASSPTDRDYQPQHF
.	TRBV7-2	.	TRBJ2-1	TGTGCCAGCAGCTTCTGGGGCGGGGAATCCTACAATGAGCAGTTCTTC	CASSFWGGESYNEQFF
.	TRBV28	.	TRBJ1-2	TGTGCCAGCAGTTTACTAACAGGGTTGGACTATGGCTACACCTTC	CASSLLTGLDYGYTF
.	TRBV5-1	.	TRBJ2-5	TGCGCCAGCAGCTATGAGACGCCCCATGCAGGGGAGACCCAGTACTTC	CASSYETPHAGETQYF